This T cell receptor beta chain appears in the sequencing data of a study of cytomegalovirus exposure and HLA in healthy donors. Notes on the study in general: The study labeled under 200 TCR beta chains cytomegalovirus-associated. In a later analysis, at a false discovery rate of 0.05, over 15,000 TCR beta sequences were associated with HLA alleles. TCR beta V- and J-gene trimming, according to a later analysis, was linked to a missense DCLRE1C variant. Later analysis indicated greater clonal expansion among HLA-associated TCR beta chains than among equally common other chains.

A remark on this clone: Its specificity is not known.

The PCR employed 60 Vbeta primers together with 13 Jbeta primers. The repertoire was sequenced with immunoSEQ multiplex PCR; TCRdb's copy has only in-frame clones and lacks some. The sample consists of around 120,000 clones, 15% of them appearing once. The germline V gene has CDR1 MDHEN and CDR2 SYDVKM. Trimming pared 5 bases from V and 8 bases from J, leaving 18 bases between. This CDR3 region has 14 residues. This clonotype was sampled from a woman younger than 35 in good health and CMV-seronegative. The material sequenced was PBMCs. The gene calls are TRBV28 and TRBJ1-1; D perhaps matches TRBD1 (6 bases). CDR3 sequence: CASSGVGAPLEAFF. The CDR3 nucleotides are TGTGCCAGCAGTGGAGTGGGGGCCCCCTTAGAAGCTTTCTTT.